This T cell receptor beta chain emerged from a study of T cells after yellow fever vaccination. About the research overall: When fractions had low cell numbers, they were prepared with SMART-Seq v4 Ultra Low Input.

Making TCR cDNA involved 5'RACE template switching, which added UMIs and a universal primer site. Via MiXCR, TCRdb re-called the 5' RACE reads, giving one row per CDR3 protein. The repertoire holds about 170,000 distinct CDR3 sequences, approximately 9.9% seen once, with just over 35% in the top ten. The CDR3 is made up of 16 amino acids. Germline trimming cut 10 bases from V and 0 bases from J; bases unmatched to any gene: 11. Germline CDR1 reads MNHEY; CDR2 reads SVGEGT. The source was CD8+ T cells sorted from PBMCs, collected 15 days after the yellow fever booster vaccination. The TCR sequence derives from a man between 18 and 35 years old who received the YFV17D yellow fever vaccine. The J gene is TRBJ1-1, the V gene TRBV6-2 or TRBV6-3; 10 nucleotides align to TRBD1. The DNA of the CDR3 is TGTGCCACGGGCCGGGACAGGGGACTTTTGAACACTGAAGCTTTCTTT. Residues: CATGRDRGLLNTEAFF.